One and the same sample provided the 20 T cell receptor beta chains below, sequenced in a study of blood T cell repertoires in COVID-19. Sequenced by immunoSEQ multiplex PCR; TCRdb stores in-frame clones only, minus some. This sample has some 66,000 clones, with roughly 82% found just once. Specimen: peripheral blood. These receptor sequences come from a man in his fifties or sixties with acute or convalescent COVID-19.

The chain carries TRBV7-7 and TRBJ1-5; D gene uncertain. The germline V gene has CDR1 SSHAT and CDR2 FNYEAQ (reference sequence). The V and J ends lost 5 bases and 6 bases respectively, with 11 bases between them. The CDR3 extends over 13 amino acids. CDR3 amino acids: CASSPSHGQPQHF. The CDR3 nucleotides are TGTGCCAGCAGCCCCAGTCATGGTCAGCCCCAGCATTTT.

The V call is TRBV29-1, the J call TRBJ2-7, with 9 bases identical to TRBD1. Germline V gives CDR1 SQVTM, CDR2 ANQGSEA. With V trimmed by 5 bases and J by 4 bases, 3 bases remained unmatched. This CDR3 has 12 amino acids. CDR3 in amino acids: CSVPGTGYEQYF. CDR3 sequence (DNA): TGCAGCGTTCCCGGGACAGGGTACGAGCAGTACTTC.

The rearrangement joins TRBV5-1 to TRBJ2-1, with a tentative D call TRBD2 (5 bases). The germline V and J ends were trimmed by 0 bases and 7 bases, with 14 bases remaining between them. This CDR3 is built from 15 residues. Germline CDR1 is SGHRS and CDR2 is YFSETQ. The CDR3 DNA sequence: TGCGCCAGCAGCTTGGAAGGGTCTAGCCTAAATGAGCAGTTCTTC. As protein: CASSLEGSSLNEQFF.

This clone was seen once. The J gene is TRBJ2-3, the V gene TRBV25-1; 8 nucleotides match TRBD1. The CDR3 spans 14 residues. The germline V gene has CDR1 MGHDK and CDR2 SYGVNS. Trimming at V came to 8 bases and at J to 0 bases, leaving 4 bases not matched to a gene. The CDR3 sequence is CASGGQGSTDTQYF. CDR3 nucleotide sequence: TGTGCCAGCGGAGGACAGGGAAGCACAGATACGCAGTATTTT.

The chain is built from TRBV18 and TRBJ2-5, with D possibly matching TRBD1 (6 bases). The CDR3 totals 15 residues. Germline V gives CDR1 KGHSH, CDR2 LQKENI. V dropped 8 bases and J dropped 1 base, with 17 bases sitting between them. CDR3 nucleotide sequence: TGTGCCAGCACTAAACAGGGTGGGCGCCAAGAGACCCAGTACTTC. This sequence encodes CASTKQGGRQETQYF.

The sample holds a few counts of this clone. The rearrangement uses TRBV18 and TRBJ1-6; tentative D call: TRBD1 (6 bases). V gave up 0 bases and J gave up 9 bases, with 9 bases separating them. The length of the CDR3 is 14 residues. CDR1 is KGHSH, CDR2 LQKENI, per germline. This CDR3 is CASSPPNRASPLHF. The CDR3 nucleotides read TGTGCCAGCTCACCACCTAACAGGGCTTCACCCCTCCACTTT.

The chain carries TRBV12-3 or TRBV12-4 and TRBJ1-4; D gene ambiguous. The V end was cut by 8 bases, the J end by 7 bases, with 11 bases between. CDR3 size: 12 residues. The CDR3 coding sequence is TGTGCCAGCGGGCGGGAGGGTGAAAAACTGTTTTTT. Amino acid sequence: CASGREGEKLFF.

V is TRBV24-1 and J is TRBJ2-5; 9 positions match TRBD1. Germline CDR1 reads KGHDR; CDR2 reads SFDVKD. The CDR3 spans 15 residues. With V trimmed by 4 bases and J by 5 bases, 7 bases remained unmatched. The CDR3 DNA is TGTGCCACCAGTGACCGGGGGACAGGGAGGGAGACCCAGTACTTC. This translates into CATSDRGTGRETQYF.

This chain joins TRBV12-3 or TRBV12-4 and TRBJ1-5; D is perhaps TRBD1 (6 bases). The CDR3 runs 13 residues. Trimming removed 0 bases at V and 7 bases at J, with 7 bases between. The chain's CDR3 is CASSLAGAQPQHF. CDR3 in DNA: TGTGCCAGCAGTTTAGCGGGGGCCCAGCCCCAGCATTTT.

The rearrangement links TRBV15 to TRBJ2-7; D gene ambiguous. In germline, CDR1 is LNHNV, CDR2 YYDKDF (reference sequence). The CDR3 runs 17 residues. V gave up 0 bases and J gave up 2 bases, with 17 bases separating them. The CDR3 DNA follows: TGTGCCACCAGCAGAGAAACGCCGTCGGGTGCTACCTACGAGCAGTACTTC. This translates into CATSRETPSGATYEQYF.

This chain uses TRBV7-9 with TRBJ2-1; 11 bases line up with TRBD2. V lost 8 bases and J lost 8; bases outside the gene matches: 8. Germline V lookup: CDR1 SEHNR, CDR2 FQNEAQ (reference sequence). CDR3 length equals 14 residues. CDR3 protein: CASSLAGGTDEQFF. CDR3 DNA sequence: TGTGCCAGCTCTTTAGCGGGGGGGACCGATGAGCAGTTCTTC.

This clone was observed a single time. The chain links TRBV6-6 to TRBJ2-3, with 7 bases matching TRBD2. Per the germline V gene, CDR1 is MNHNY and CDR2 is SVGAGI (reference sequence). The CDR3 loop spans 14 amino acids. The J segment lost 3 bases and the V segment lost 6 bases, leaving 6 bases of the junction unmatched. The CDR3 DNA reads as TGTGCCAGCAGGGGAGCGGGGTATACAGATACGCAGTATTTT. Translated, it gives CASRGAGYTDTQYF.

The chain uses TRBV6-2 or TRBV6-3 and TRBJ1-2, with TRBD1 identical over 8 bases. Germline CDR1 reads MNHEY; CDR2 reads SVGEGT. This CDR3 region has 14 residues. V shed 5 bases and J 4 bases; nucleotides not matched to a gene: 6. CDR3 sequence (DNA): TGTGCCAGCAGTACCCGGACAGGGACCTATGGCTACACCTTC. It yields the protein CASSTRTGTYGYTF.

V gene TRBV18 combines with J gene TRBJ2-6; TRBD1 might be the D (5 bases). The CDR3 spans 14 residues. Germline CDR1 and CDR2: KGHSH and LQKENI. Trimming took 4 bases from V and 2 from J, leaving 6 bases between them. The CDR3 sequence is CASSLGPGANVLTF. The CDR3 DNA is TGTGCCAGCTCACTGGGGCCTGGGGCCAACGTCCTGACTTTC.

The rearrangement uses TRBV5-6 and TRBJ1-1; TRBD1 matches 7 bases. The germline CDR1 and CDR2 sequences are SGHDT and YYEEEE. This CDR3 comprises 15 residues. Trimming cost V 0 bases and J 0 bases; bases outside gene matches: 2. The CDR3 sequence is CASSLVQGLNTEAFF. The CDR3 DNA reads TGTGCCAGCAGCTTGGTACAGGGGCTGAACACTGAAGCTTTCTTT.

The gene calls are TRBV24-1 and TRBJ2-5, with D possibly matching TRBD1 (5 bases). This CDR3 is built from 13 residues. In germline, CDR1 is KGHDR, CDR2 SFDVKD. The V and J ends lost 5 bases and 7 bases respectively, with 13 bases between them. The CDR3 loop is CATSGTGPMTQYF. The CDR3 region has the DNA TGTGCCACCAGTGGAACAGGCCCAATGACCCAGTACTTC.

The chain recombines TRBV27 with TRBJ2-1; possible D gene TRBD1, 5 bases. V was clipped by 4 bases and J by 5 bases, with 9 bases between them. CDR3 length: 13 residues. Looked up from germline, CDR1 is MNHEY and CDR2 is SMNVEV (reference sequence). The CDR3 reads CASSWGKNNEQFF. The CDR3 nucleotides read TGTGCCAGCAGTTGGGGCAAAAACAATGAGCAGTTCTTC.

The V gene is TRBV27, the J gene TRBJ2-7; weak D call: TRBD1 (5 bases). The CDR3 spans 14 residues. Germline V gene data show CDR1 as MNHEY and CDR2 as SMNVEV (reference sequence). V dropped 6 bases and J dropped 6 bases, with 18 bases sitting between them. Written as DNA, the CDR3 is TGTGCCAGCAGCGTTGTTATAGGGGCGGCCGAGCAGTACGTC. Amino acid sequence: CASSVVIGAAEQYV.

The chain carries TRBV19 and TRBJ1-5, with 11 bases fitting TRBD1. Losses at the gene ends were 5 bases for V and 7 bases for J; bases not matched to a gene: 4. Germline values: CDR1 LNHDA, CDR2 SQIVND (reference sequence). CDR3 length equals 14 residues. CDR3 loop: CASSSGQGGQPQHF. The CDR3 bases are TGTGCCAGTAGTTCGGGACAGGGGGGACAGCCCCAGCATTTT.

The chain links TRBV7-2 to TRBJ1-1, with TRBD1 as a possible D gene (5 bases). The V end was cut by 1 base, the J end by 0 bases, with 12 bases between. This CDR3 is built from 16 residues. Germline assignment: CDR1 SGHTA and CDR2 FQGNSA. CDR3 sequence reads: CASSLGGGFLNTEAFF. CDR3 sequence (DNA): TGTGCCAGCAGCTTAGGGGGGGGTTTCCTGAACACTGAAGCTTTCTTT.